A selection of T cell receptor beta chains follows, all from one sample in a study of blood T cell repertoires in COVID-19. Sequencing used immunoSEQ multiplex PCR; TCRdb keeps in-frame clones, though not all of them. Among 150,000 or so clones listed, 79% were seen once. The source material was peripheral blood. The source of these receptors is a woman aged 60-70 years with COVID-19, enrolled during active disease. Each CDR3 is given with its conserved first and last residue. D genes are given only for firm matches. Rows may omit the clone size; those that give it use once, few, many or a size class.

CDR3 DNA: TGTGCCAGCAGTTTCGAGCGGGGGCCTCAAGAGACCCAGTACTTC
CDR3 protein: CASSFERGPQETQYF
D gene: TRBD2
V gene: TRBV6-5
clone size: NA
CDR3 length: 15
J gene: TRBJ2-5

CDR3 DNA: TGCGCCAGCAGCTTGTCGGGCACCGGGGAGCTGTTTTTT
CDR3 protein: CASSLSGTGELFF
D gene: NA
V gene: TRBV5-1
clone size: NA
CDR3 length: 13
J gene: TRBJ2-2

CDR3 DNA: TGTGCCAGCAGACCTTCAACACTAGCGGGACGGTACGAGCAGTACTTC
CDR3 protein: CASRPSTLAGRYEQYF
D gene: TRBD2
V gene: TRBV6-6
clone size: NA
CDR3 length: 16
J gene: TRBJ2-7

CDR3 DNA: TGCAGTGCTAGTGCACAGGGTATCTCCTACGAGCAGTACTTC
CDR3 protein: CSASAQGISYEQYF
D gene: NA
V gene: TRBV20-1
clone size: NA
CDR3 length: 14
J gene: TRBJ2-7

CDR3 DNA: TGCGCCAGCAGTGAGTCGCGGACTAGCGGGGGGGTCAGCCAAGAGACCCAGTACTTC
CDR3 protein: CASSESRTSGGVSQETQYF
D gene: TRBD2
V gene: TRBV10-2
clone size: NA
CDR3 length: 19
J gene: TRBJ2-5

CDR3 DNA: TGTGCCAGCTCAACCACAGGAAGTGGCACCGGGGAGCTGTTTTTT
CDR3 protein: CASSTTGSGTGELFF
D gene: NA
V gene: TRBV18
clone size: NA
CDR3 length: 15
J gene: TRBJ2-2

CDR3 DNA: TGTGCCAGCAGTTACCAACAGGGAAGTGAAAAACTGTTTTTT
CDR3 protein: CASSYQQGSEKLFF
D gene: NA
V gene: TRBV6-5
clone size: NA
CDR3 length: 14
J gene: TRBJ1-4

CDR3 DNA: TGCGCCAGCAGGAAAGGACAGCGCCCTTACGAGCAGTACTTC
CDR3 protein: CASRKGQRPYEQYF
D gene: NA
V gene: TRBV5-1
clone size: once
CDR3 length: 14
J gene: TRBJ2-7

CDR3 DNA: TGTGCCAGCAGCGTCGCCGGGACTTTCAGTAGGAATGAAAAACTGTTTTTT
CDR3 protein: CASSVAGTFSRNEKLFF
D gene: NA
V gene: TRBV9
clone size: NA
CDR3 length: 17
J gene: TRBJ1-4

CDR3 DNA: TGCGCCAGCAGCTTCATCCAGGGCGGTGGCTATGGCTACACCTTC
CDR3 protein: CASSFIQGGGYGYTF
D gene: NA
V gene: TRBV5-1
clone size: NA
CDR3 length: 15
J gene: TRBJ1-2

CDR3 DNA: TGTGCCACCAGGAACAGCCTGCGGGGCAATGAGCAGTTCTTC
CDR3 protein: CATRNSLRGNEQFF
D gene: NA
V gene: TRBV24-1
clone size: NA
CDR3 length: 14
J gene: TRBJ2-1

CDR3 DNA: TGTGCCAGCACCCTTCGGGGGACCTACAATGAGCAGTTCTTC
CDR3 protein: CASTLRGTYNEQFF
D gene: NA
V gene: TRBV3-1/TRBV3-2
clone size: NA
CDR3 length: 14
J gene: TRBJ2-1

CDR3 DNA: TGCGCCAGCAGTTTAGCGGGACAGGGATACCAAGAGACCCAGTACTTC
CDR3 protein: CASSLAGQGYQETQYF
D gene: NA
V gene: TRBV5-1
clone size: NA
CDR3 length: 16
J gene: TRBJ2-5

CDR3 DNA: TGTGCCACCAGCAGAGATGTACAGGGGCCCGCCTGGGGCACTGAAGCTTTCTTT
CDR3 protein: CATSRDVQGPAWGTEAFF
D gene: TRBD1
V gene: TRBV15
clone size: NA
CDR3 length: 18
J gene: TRBJ1-1

CDR3 DNA: TGTGCCAGCAGCCAAGATTCGCGGGACCAAGAGACCCAGTACTTC
CDR3 protein: CASSQDSRDQETQYF
D gene: NA
V gene: TRBV4-2
clone size: NA
CDR3 length: 15
J gene: TRBJ2-5

CDR3 DNA: TGTGCCAGCAGCCAAAAGAGCGGGGGCTACAATGAGCAGTTCTTC
CDR3 protein: CASSQKSGGYNEQFF
D gene: TRBD2
V gene: TRBV3-1/TRBV3-2
clone size: NA
CDR3 length: 15
J gene: TRBJ2-1

CDR3 DNA: TGTGCCAGCAGCCCACAGGGTATCTCGAACACCGGGGAGCTGTTTTTT
CDR3 protein: CASSPQGISNTGELFF
D gene: NA
V gene: TRBV3-1/TRBV3-2
clone size: NA
CDR3 length: 16
J gene: TRBJ2-2

CDR3 DNA: TGCGCCAGCAGCCCCGAGGGGGGGGCGAATTCACCCCTCCACTTT
CDR3 protein: CASSPEGGANSPLHF
D gene: NA
V gene: TRBV5-1
clone size: NA
CDR3 length: 15
J gene: TRBJ1-6

CDR3 DNA: TGTGCCAGTAGTATAGATGCCGGGGGTGTCTCCTACGAGCAGTACTTC
CDR3 protein: CASSIDAGGVSYEQYF
D gene: NA
V gene: TRBV19
clone size: NA
CDR3 length: 16
J gene: TRBJ2-7

CDR3 DNA: TGTGCCAGCAGCCAAGATGGGACAGGCCCTTCGCCCCAGCATTTT
CDR3 protein: CASSQDGTGPSPQHF
D gene: TRBD1
V gene: TRBV3-1/TRBV3-2
clone size: NA
CDR3 length: 15
J gene: TRBJ1-5

CDR3 DNA: TGTGCCAGCAGCCAGGACTCCCCCCCCCAAGAGACCCAGTACTTC
CDR3 protein: CASSQDSPPQETQYF
D gene: NA
V gene: TRBV6-2/TRBV6-3
clone size: NA
CDR3 length: 15
J gene: TRBJ2-5

CDR3 DNA: TGTGCCAGCAGTGAAGAACTCGCCCACAATGAGCAGTTCTTC
CDR3 protein: CASSEELAHNEQFF
D gene: NA
V gene: TRBV25-1
clone size: once
CDR3 length: 14
J gene: TRBJ2-1

CDR3 DNA: TGTGCCAGCAGTTACAGTACCGGACAGGGGGAGACCCAGTACTTC
CDR3 protein: CASSYSTGQGETQYF
D gene: TRBD1
V gene: TRBV6-2/TRBV6-3
clone size: NA
CDR3 length: 15
J gene: TRBJ2-5

CDR3 DNA: TGTGCCAGCAGCCTAGGACAGGGGGTGGAGACCCAGTACTTC
CDR3 protein: CASSLGQGVETQYF
D gene: TRBD1
V gene: TRBV7-9
clone size: NA
CDR3 length: 14
J gene: TRBJ2-5

CDR3 DNA: TGTGCCAGCAGCTTCACGACCGGGACATCAAACATGAACACTGAAGCTTTCTTT
CDR3 protein: CASSFTTGTSNMNTEAFF
D gene: NA
V gene: TRBV7-8
clone size: NA
CDR3 length: 18
J gene: TRBJ1-1

CDR3 DNA: TGCGCCAGCAGCATAACAGGAACCTCTGGAAACACCATATATTTT
CDR3 protein: CASSITGTSGNTIYF
D gene: NA
V gene: TRBV5-1
clone size: NA
CDR3 length: 15
J gene: TRBJ1-3

CDR3 DNA: TGTGCCAGCAAGGGGACACTATACCACGAGCAGTACTTC
CDR3 protein: CASKGTLYHEQYF
D gene: NA
V gene: TRBV28
clone size: NA
CDR3 length: 13
J gene: TRBJ2-7

CDR3 DNA: TGTGCCAGCAGTTTTAATCCCGGGACAGACTATGGCTACACCTTC
CDR3 protein: CASSFNPGTDYGYTF
D gene: TRBD1
V gene: TRBV6-5
clone size: NA
CDR3 length: 15
J gene: TRBJ1-2

CDR3 DNA: TGCGCCAGCAGCTATGACAGCCTAGATCAGCCCCAGCATTTT
CDR3 protein: CASSYDSLDQPQHF
D gene: NA
V gene: TRBV5-1
clone size: NA
CDR3 length: 14
J gene: TRBJ1-5

CDR3 DNA: TGTGCCAGCAGTACAAGGGACAGGGGGTGGATTGAAGCTTTCTTT
CDR3 protein: CASSTRDRGWIEAFF
D gene: TRBD1
V gene: TRBV28
clone size: NA
CDR3 length: 15
J gene: TRBJ1-1

CDR3 DNA: TGTGCCAGCAGTTCCCTCACTACCTACGAGCAGTACTTC
CDR3 protein: CASSSLTTYEQYF
D gene: NA
V gene: TRBV27
clone size: NA
CDR3 length: 13
J gene: TRBJ2-7

CDR3 DNA: TGCGCCAGCAGCTTGAAGAGGGCGTCTAATGAAAAACTGTTTTTT
CDR3 protein: CASSLKRASNEKLFF
D gene: NA
V gene: TRBV5-1
clone size: NA
CDR3 length: 15
J gene: TRBJ1-4

CDR3 DNA: TGTGCCAGCAGTCCCGGGACAGCTAATTCACCCCTCCACTTT
CDR3 protein: CASSPGTANSPLHF
D gene: TRBD1
V gene: TRBV27
clone size: NA
CDR3 length: 14
J gene: TRBJ1-6

CDR3 DNA: TGCGCCAGCAGCTACTCCGGGACTCTGAGCTCCTACAATGAGCAGTTCTTC
CDR3 protein: CASSYSGTLSSYNEQFF
D gene: NA
V gene: TRBV5-1
clone size: NA
CDR3 length: 17
J gene: TRBJ2-1

CDR3 DNA: TGTGCCAGCAGTATTCGGTCCGGGACAGAAGAGAAGTACTTC
CDR3 protein: CASSIRSGTEEKYF
D gene: TRBD1
V gene: TRBV6-5
clone size: NA
CDR3 length: 14
J gene: TRBJ2-7

CDR3 DNA: TGTGCCAGCTCAGGACAGAGCTCTGGGGCCAACGTCCTGACTTTC
CDR3 protein: CASSGQSSGANVLTF
D gene: NA
V gene: TRBV18
clone size: NA
CDR3 length: 15
J gene: TRBJ2-6

CDR3 DNA: TGTGCCTGGAATTCGGGGGGGACAGGGGAGAACTATGGCTACACCTTC
CDR3 protein: CAWNSGGTGENYGYTF
D gene: TRBD1
V gene: TRBV30
clone size: NA
CDR3 length: 16
J gene: TRBJ1-2

CDR3 DNA: TGCACCAGCAGCCAAGACCCCAGCGGGCCTACCTACGAGCAGTACTTC
CDR3 protein: CTSSQDPSGPTYEQYF
D gene: NA
V gene: TRBV1
clone size: NA
CDR3 length: 16
J gene: TRBJ2-7

CDR3 DNA: TGTGCCAGCTCACCACTGAAGGTGACAGCACTTACCGGGGCCAACGTCCTGACTTTC
CDR3 protein: CASSPLKVTALTGANVLTF
D gene: NA
V gene: TRBV18
clone size: NA
CDR3 length: 19
J gene: TRBJ2-6

CDR3 DNA: TGTGCCTGGAGTCCCTCTAGCGCCTCCGGGGAGCTGTTTTTT
CDR3 protein: CAWSPSSASGELFF
D gene: NA
V gene: TRBV30
clone size: few
CDR3 length: 14
J gene: TRBJ2-2

CDR3 DNA: TGTGCCAGCATCACCTTAAGTCGGGGGGCTAGCACAGATACGCAGTATTTT
CDR3 protein: CASITLSRGASTDTQYF
D gene: NA
V gene: TRBV28
clone size: NA
CDR3 length: 17
J gene: TRBJ2-3

CDR3 DNA: TGTGCCAGCAGCATCTCGGGACTAGCGGGAGGGCCGGGTTTCTACAATGAGCAGTTCTTC
CDR3 protein: CASSISGLAGGPGFYNEQFF
D gene: TRBD2
V gene: TRBV7-3
clone size: NA
CDR3 length: 20
J gene: TRBJ2-1

CDR3 DNA: TGCGCCAGCAGCTTGGCCGGGATGTATAACACCGGGGAGCTGTTTTTT
CDR3 protein: CASSLAGMYNTGELFF
D gene: NA
V gene: TRBV5-1
clone size: NA
CDR3 length: 16
J gene: TRBJ2-2

CDR3 DNA: TGTGCCAGCAGTTCCGGGACAGGGAGTCAGGTTTATAGCAATCAGCCCCAGCATTTT
CDR3 protein: CASSSGTGSQVYSNQPQHF
D gene: TRBD1
V gene: TRBV2
clone size: NA
CDR3 length: 19
J gene: TRBJ1-5

CDR3 DNA: TGTGCCAGTTCCCTTCGGGGTGGGAATGAGCAGTTCTTC
CDR3 protein: CASSLRGGNEQFF
D gene: NA
V gene: TRBV19
clone size: NA
CDR3 length: 13
J gene: TRBJ2-1

CDR3 DNA: TGCGCCAGCAGCCTCCGGACAGGGGGGACAACTGAAGCTTTCTTT
CDR3 protein: CASSLRTGGTTEAFF
D gene: TRBD1
V gene: TRBV4-1
clone size: NA
CDR3 length: 15
J gene: TRBJ1-1

CDR3 DNA: TGTGCCAGTAGTATTGGGGAGCCGTATAGCAATCAGCCCCAGCATTTT
CDR3 protein: CASSIGEPYSNQPQHF
D gene: NA
V gene: TRBV19
clone size: NA
CDR3 length: 16
J gene: TRBJ1-5

CDR3 DNA: TGTGCCAGCAGACCTACGGGGTATGGCAGCCCACCTAATGAAAAACTGTTTTTT
CDR3 protein: CASRPTGYGSPPNEKLFF
D gene: NA
V gene: TRBV27
clone size: NA
CDR3 length: 18
J gene: TRBJ1-4

CDR3 DNA: TGTGCCACCAGGACAGGGGACGGGAATTCACCCCTCCACTTT
CDR3 protein: CATRTGDGNSPLHF
D gene: TRBD1
V gene: TRBV19
clone size: NA
CDR3 length: 14
J gene: TRBJ1-6

CDR3 DNA: TGTGCCAGCAGCCAAGTGGGAGGGGGGCCCTATGGCTACACCTTC
CDR3 protein: CASSQVGGGPYGYTF
D gene: NA
V gene: TRBV3-1/TRBV3-2
clone size: NA
CDR3 length: 15
J gene: TRBJ1-2

CDR3 DNA: TGTGCCAGCAGTCGAGACAGGGTGACAGGAAACACCATATATTTT
CDR3 protein: CASSRDRVTGNTIYF
D gene: TRBD1
V gene: TRBV2
clone size: few
CDR3 length: 15
J gene: TRBJ1-3

CDR3 DNA: TGTGCCAGCAGCTTATTGCGGGGCTCTAATGAAAAACTGTTTTTT
CDR3 protein: CASSLLRGSNEKLFF
D gene: NA
V gene: TRBV11-2
clone size: NA
CDR3 length: 15
J gene: TRBJ1-4